Described below is a single T cell receptor beta chain sequence and its context. The length of the CDR3 is 16 residues. Germline V gives CDR1 MNHNY, CDR2 SVGAGI (reference sequence). V was pared by 6 bases and J by 7 bases, with 25 bases between. Time point specified: baseline pretreatment blood. Treatment noted: 15 Gy SBRT to primary tumor, nephrectomy 4 weeks later. The data stem from a study of radiation and T cells in renal cell carcinoma. TCRdb keeps only in-frame clones here, not all; method: immunoSEQ multiplex PCR. Altogether some 150,000 clones are present, over 80% being singletons, with the ten largest covering around 21%.

The TCR was taken from a woman in her forties or fifties with renal cell carcinoma. The chain links TRBV6-6 to TRBJ2-7; D might be TRBD2 (5 bases). The specimen comprised blood, sampled from a patient whose treatment included radiotherapy and nephrectomy. The CDR3 protein is CASSSSATNPLGEQYF. For the CDR3, the DNA is TGTGCCAGCAGCTCTTCGGCGACTAACCCATTGGGGGAGCAGTACTTC.